The 19 T cell receptor beta chains in this list originate from one sample, sequenced in a study of T cells expressing NK-cell markers. With the 5' RACE reads reprocessed, TCRdb shows one record per CDR3 protein and no DNA. The sample holds 350,000 to 400,000 distinct CDR3 sequences. Source material: blood T cells: a sorted CD56 or NKG2C T cell subset, CD4+ or CD8+ T cells, or bulk PBMC T cells (not recorded which). The source is a woman in her forties or fifties in good health.

The V call is TRBV9, the J call TRBJ2-2; no DNA is available, so the TRBD2 call from TCRdb remains unchecked. The germline CDR1 and CDR2 sequences are SGDLS and YYNGEE. The CDR3 totals 18 residues. This CDR3 reads CASSVGTSGRRYGGELFF.

The chain recombines TRBV24-1 with TRBJ2-2; TCRdb's D call of TRBD1 is untestable without DNA. This CDR3 has 16 residues. CDR1 KGHDR and CDR2 SFDVKD come from the germline V gene. CDR3 in amino acids: CATSDLQGQNTGELFF.

The chain carries TRBV4-1 and TRBJ2-3; TCRdb designates TRBD2, a call that cannot be tested without DNA. CDR1 and CDR2 (germline): MGHRA, YSYEKL. The CDR3 extends over 12 amino acids. The CDR3: CASRTSGDTQYF.

The chain couples TRBV3-1 to TRBJ2-2; as DNA is missing, the TRBD2 call by TCRdb cannot be tested. Per germline, CDR1 LGHDT and CDR2 YNNKEL (reference sequence). The CDR3 totals 16 residues. The CDR3: CASSPLAGGPSGELFF.

J is TRBJ2-1 and V is TRBV5-1; checking the TCRdb D call of TRBD2 is not possible without DNA. CDR3 size: 15 residues. CDR1 and CDR2 from the germline V gene are SGHRS and YFSETQ. CDR3 sequence reads: CASRVPGAAGNEQFF.

The V call is TRBV4-1, the J call TRBJ1-1. The germline V gene encodes CDR1 MGHRA and CDR2 YSYEKL. The length of the CDR3 is 14 residues. This CDR3 is CASRSVGGGTEAFF.

The V gene is TRBV7-6, the J gene TRBJ1-3; TCRdb lists TRBD1, though no DNA is available to test this call. The CDR3 covers 14 residues. Germline assignment: CDR1 SGHVS and CDR2 FNYEAQ. Here the CDR3 reads CASGTGETGNTIYF.

This chain uses TRBV7-2 with TRBJ2-4; TCRdb indicates TRBD2, and absent DNA this call remains unverified. The germline gives CDR1 SGHTA, CDR2 FQGNSA. CDR3 size: 14 residues. This chain's CDR3 is CASTLVGREDIQYF.

This chain uses TRBV5-1 with TRBJ2-7; TCRdb designates TRBD1, a call that cannot be tested without DNA. Germline V gives CDR1 SGHRS, CDR2 YFSETQ. This CDR3 region has 13 residues. CDR3 protein: CASRRQGLYEQYF.

V is TRBV12-3 or TRBV12-4 and J is TRBJ1-5. The CDR3 totals 12 residues. The CDR3 region is CASSRRSQPQHF.

This rearrangement joins TRBV6-2 or TRBV6-3 to TRBJ2-2. The CDR3 is 17 residues long. Germline CDR1 reads MNHEY; CDR2 reads SVGEGT. This chain's CDR3 is CASSYSITGRNTGELFF.

The chain is built from TRBV2 and TRBJ2-4; the D call from TCRdb, TRBD1, cannot be confirmed without DNA. From germline, CDR1 is SNHLY and CDR2 FYNNEI. This CDR3 is built from 16 residues. This CDR3 reads CASSEGGRRTKNIQYF. Supplemented by reference TRBV2 and TRBJ2-4, the full variable domain reads EPEVTQTPSHQVTQMGQEVILRCVPISNHLYFYWYRQILGQKVEFLVSFYNNEISEKSEIFDDQFSVERPDGSNFTLKIRSTKLEDSAMYFCASSEGGRRTKNIQYFGAGTRLSVL.

The chain combines TRBV27 with TRBJ2-7. The CDR3 consists of 14 residues. Germline CDR1 reads MNHEY; CDR2 reads SMNVEV (reference sequence). This chain's CDR3 is CASSSREYYYEQYF.

The V gene is TRBV7-9, the J gene TRBJ2-2; TCRdb reports TRBD2, a call that lacks DNA to check it against. The CDR3 has 17 amino acids. In germline, CDR1 is SEHNR, CDR2 FQNEAQ (reference sequence). CDR3 residues: CASSSLVVAGNTGELFF.

V and J are TRBV24-1 and TRBJ2-3; TCRdb's assignment of TRBD2 cannot be checked, as there is no DNA. CDR3 length: 16 amino acids. The germline gives CDR1 KGHDR, CDR2 SFDVKD. The CDR3 reads CATSEETSGITDTQYF.

V is TRBV5-1 and J is TRBJ2-1; the TRBD2 assignment by TCRdb is unverifiable without DNA. Per germline, CDR1 SGHRS and CDR2 YFSETQ. The CDR3 loop spans 16 amino acids. The CDR3: CASSLYPAGGDNEQFF.

The chain's CDR3 is CASSVSGTGVLEQYF. V gene TRBV9 combines with J gene TRBJ2-7; TCRdb's D call of TRBD1 is untestable without DNA. CDR1 SGDLS and CDR2 YYNGEE come from the germline V gene. The CDR3 runs to 15 residues.

J is TRBJ1-2 and V is TRBV28. CDR1 and CDR2 (germline): MDHEN, SYDVKM. This CDR3 has 12 amino acids. The CDR3 spells CASRAFRYGYTF.

The chain recombines TRBV24-1 with TRBJ1-4. The CDR3 totals 19 residues. Germline V gene lookup returns CDR1 KGHDR and CDR2 SFDVKD. CDR3 residues: CATSDSTLNRGGGYEKLFF.